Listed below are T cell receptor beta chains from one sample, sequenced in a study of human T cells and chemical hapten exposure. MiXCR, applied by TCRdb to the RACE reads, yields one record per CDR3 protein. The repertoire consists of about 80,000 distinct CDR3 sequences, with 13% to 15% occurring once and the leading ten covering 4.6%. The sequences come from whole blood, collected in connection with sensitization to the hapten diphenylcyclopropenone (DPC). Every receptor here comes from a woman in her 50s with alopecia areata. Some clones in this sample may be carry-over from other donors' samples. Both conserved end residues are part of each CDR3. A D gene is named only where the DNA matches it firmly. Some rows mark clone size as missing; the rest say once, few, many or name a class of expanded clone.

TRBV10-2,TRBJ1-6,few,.,TGCGCCAGCAGTCGGGGTATTAATTCACCCCTCCACTTT,CASSRGINSPLHF
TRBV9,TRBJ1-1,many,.,TGTGCCAGCAGCCTGCGGACAGAGAACACTGAAGCTTTCTTT,CASSLRTENTEAFF
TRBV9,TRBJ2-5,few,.,TGTGCCAGCAGCGTAGATAATAGCCGGAGGGAGACCCAGTACTTC,CASSVDNSRRETQYF
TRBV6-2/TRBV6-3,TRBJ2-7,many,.,TGTGCCAGCAGTTACATGGACCCGATCTACGAGCAGTACTTC,CASSYMDPIYEQYF
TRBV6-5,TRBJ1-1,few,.,TGTGCCAGCAGCTCCTGGGCGAGCATGAACACTGAAGCTTTCTTT,CASSSWASMNTEAFF
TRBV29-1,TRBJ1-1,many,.,TGCAGCGTTTTATGGGGTTCGACTGAAGCTTTCTTT,CSVLWGSTEAFF
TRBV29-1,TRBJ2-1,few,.,TGCAGCGTTGAATTATTTGGGTACCTTGAGCAGTTCTTT,CSVELFGYLEQFF
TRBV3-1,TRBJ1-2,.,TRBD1,TGTGCCAGCAGCCGACGGACAGGGGGTAACTATGGCTACACCTTC,CASSRRTGGNYGYTF
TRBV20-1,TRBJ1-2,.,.,TGCAGTGCCGCCTCCCCTAACTATGGCTACACCTTC,CSAASPNYGYTF
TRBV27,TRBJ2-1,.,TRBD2,TGTGCCAGCAGTTTTCTCTCAGCGGGAGTAAGTAATGAGCAGTTCTTC,CASSFLSAGVSNEQFF
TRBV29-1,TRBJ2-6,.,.,TGCAGCGTTGGGCAGGTGGATGCGTCTGGGGCCAACGTCCTGACTTTC,CSVGQVDASGANVLTF
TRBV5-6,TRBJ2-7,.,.,TGTGCCAGCAGCTTGTATAACAAAGCCTACGAGCAGTACTTC,CASSLYNKAYEQYF
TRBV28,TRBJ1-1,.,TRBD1,TGTGCCAGCAGACCCTACAGGGGAATGAACACTGAAGCTTTCTTT,CASRPYRGMNTEAFF
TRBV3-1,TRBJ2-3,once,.,TGTGCCAGCAGGCCGACACAGACAGATACGCAGTATTTT,CASRPTQTDTQYF
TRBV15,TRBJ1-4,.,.,TGTGCCACCAGCAGATCATATGCAACTAATGAAAAACTGTTTTTT,CATSRSYATNEKLFF
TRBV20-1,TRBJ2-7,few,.,TGCAGTGCTAGAGATGGGTACGAGCAGTACTTC,CSARDGYEQYF
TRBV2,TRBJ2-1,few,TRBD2,TGTGCCAGCAGCGATAGCGGGAGCGTCTCCGGTGAGCAGTTCTTC,CASSDSGSVSGEQFF
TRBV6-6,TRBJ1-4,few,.,TGTGCCAGCAGTTACGAAGGACAGCCTAATGAAAAACTGTTTTTT,CASSYEGQPNEKLFF
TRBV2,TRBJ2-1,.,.,TGTGCCAGCAAGGTCTTCTCCTACAATGAGCAGTTCTTC,CASKVFSYNEQFF
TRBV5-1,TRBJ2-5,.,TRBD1,TGCGCCAGCACCTTTGGGACAGGGGGCGCCGAGACCCAGTACTTC,CASTFGTGGAETQYF
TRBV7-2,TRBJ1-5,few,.,TGTGCCAGCAGCTTAGTAATAAATAGCAATCAGCCCCAGCATTTT,CASSLVINSNQPQHF
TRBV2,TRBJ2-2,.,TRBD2,TGTGCCAGCAGCTTTAGCGGGAGGGACACCGGGGAGCTGTTTTTT,CASSFSGRDTGELFF
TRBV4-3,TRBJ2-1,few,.,TGCGCCAGCAGCCAAGTTAGGGGGAGCTCCTACAATGAGCAGTTCTTC,CASSQVRGSSYNEQFF
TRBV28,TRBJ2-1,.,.,TGTGCCAGCAGTTTATCCGTAGGTTTAGCGGAACCCTACAATGAGCAGTTCTTC,CASSLSVGLAEPYNEQFF
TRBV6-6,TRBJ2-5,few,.,TGTGCCAGCAACAGGATATACCAAGAGACCCAGTACTTC,CASNRIYQETQYF
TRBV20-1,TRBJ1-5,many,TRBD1,TGCAGTGCTTATGACAGGGGTGGCAATCAGCCCCAGCATTTT,CSAYDRGGNQPQHF
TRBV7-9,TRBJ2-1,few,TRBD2,TGTGCCAGCAGCCACCCCTTTAGCGGGAGCGAGGATGAGCAGTTCTTC,CASSHPFSGSEDEQFF
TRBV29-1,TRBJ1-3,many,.,TGCAGCGTTTTAAAGGACCTCAAGTCCCCTGGAAACACCATATATTTT,CSVLKDLKSPGNTIYF
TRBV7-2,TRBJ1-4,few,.,TGTGCCAGCAGCTTCTTATCGCTCTCCAGAGGTGAAAAACTGTTTTTT,CASSFLSLSRGEKLFF
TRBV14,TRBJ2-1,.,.,TGTGCCAGCAGCCAAATGTTCGGGCCCTCCTACAATGAGCAGTTCTTC,CASSQMFGPSYNEQFF
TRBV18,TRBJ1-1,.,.,TGTGCCAGCTCACAAGCTAACAGCATGAACACTGAAGCTTTCTTT,CASSQANSMNTEAFF
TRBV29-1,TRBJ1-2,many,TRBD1,TGCAGCGTTGTTTTATCAGGGGGCTATGGCTACACCTTC,CSVVLSGGYGYTF
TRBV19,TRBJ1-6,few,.,TGTGCCAGTAGTACTTACGGACGGAACTCGCCCCTCCACTTT,CASSTYGRNSPLHF
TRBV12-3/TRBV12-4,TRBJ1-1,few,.,TGTGCCAGCAGGCGGGATTACCCTCCTGAAGCTTTCTTT,CASRRDYPPEAFF
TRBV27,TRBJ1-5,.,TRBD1,TGTGCCAGCAGTTTTGGACAGGGAGGTCAGCCCCAGCATTTT,CASSFGQGGQPQHF
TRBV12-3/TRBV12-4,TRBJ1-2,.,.,TGTGCCAGCAGTTCCACTACCCTTAGCGGCTACACCTTC,CASSSTTLSGYTF